Listed below are T cell receptor beta chains from one sample, sequenced in a study of cytomegalovirus exposure and HLA in healthy donors. Measured with immunoSEQ multiplex PCR; TCRdb has only the in-frame clones, and not every one. The table records 150,000 to 200,000 clones, 70% to 90% of them present only once. The sample consisted of PBMCs. Receptors originate from a woman aged 50 to 60 in good health and CMV-seronegative. Each CDR3 is given without its conserved first and last residue. Each record gives: CDR3 length, V gene, CDR3 protein.

14	TRBV7-8	ASSFGGFAGSYEQY
13	TRBV5-6	ASSLGGRVAHEQY
14	TRBV6-4	ASRGQIAATNEKLF
13	TRBV28	ASSSRRDRVYEQY
15	TRBV10-2	ASRTMGSSLYQETQY
10	TRBV28	ASRPDRGGYT
12	TRBV10-3	AISVGDTNEKLF
14	TRBV9	ASSVDDRGYLGEQY
12	TRBV28	ASSPPRGSCEQY
13	TRBV4-2	ASSQLGQGAGEQY
12	TRBV18	ASSPQLDANEQF
13	TRBV11-2	AIAAGGLGAYEQY
10	TRBV19	ASSSRGPPQH
11	TRBV28	ASSYLSTDTQY
12	TRBV6-6	ASSRGQETYEQY
16	TRBV6-1	ASSDSKVAGHGRGEQF
13	TRBV11-2	ASSLGAGPFYEQY
13	TRBV19	ASSQFIGRADGYT
12	TRBV6-1	ASSRATDNEKLF